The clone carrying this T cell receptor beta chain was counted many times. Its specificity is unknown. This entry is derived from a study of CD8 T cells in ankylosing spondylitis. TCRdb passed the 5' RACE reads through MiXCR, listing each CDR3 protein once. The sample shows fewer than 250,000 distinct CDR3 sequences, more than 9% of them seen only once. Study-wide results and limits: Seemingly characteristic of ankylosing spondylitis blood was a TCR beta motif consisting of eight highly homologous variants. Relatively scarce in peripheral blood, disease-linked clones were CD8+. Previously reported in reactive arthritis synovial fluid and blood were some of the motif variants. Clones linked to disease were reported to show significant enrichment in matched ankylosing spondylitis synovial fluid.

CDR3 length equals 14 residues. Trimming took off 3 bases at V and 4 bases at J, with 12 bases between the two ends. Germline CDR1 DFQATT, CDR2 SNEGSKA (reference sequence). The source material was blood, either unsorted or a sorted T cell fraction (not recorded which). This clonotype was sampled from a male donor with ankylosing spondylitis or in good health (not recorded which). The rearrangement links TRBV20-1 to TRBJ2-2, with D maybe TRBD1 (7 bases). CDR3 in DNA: TGCAGTGCTAGTCGACAGGGAGGCACCGGGGAGCTGTTTTTT. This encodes CSASRQGGTGELFF.